This record looks at one T cell receptor beta chain sequence and its context. There is no known antigen for this receptor. No base-level quality is on record; no much larger clone is a single base apart. This sample was included in a study of graft-versus-host responses after intestinal transplantation (dated by TCRdb to the early 2020s). In the study overall: The transplants that recipients received were multivisceral, liver-intestinal, or isolated intestinal. Every recipient was given anti-thymocyte globulin induction, then maintenance tacrolimus and steroids for 3 to 4 years. Bulk TCR-beta CDR3 sequencing was used to track graft-versus-host and host-versus-graft alloreactive T cell clones in the graft, circulation and bone marrow after intestinal transplantation. Alloreactive clones were identified by sequencing pre-transplant mixed lymphocyte reaction products and comparing these products with unstimulated pre-transplant donor and recipient T cells. Of the roughly 24 intestinal transplant recipients enrolled in the cohort, one of whom was a retransplant, a few patients without pretransplant specimens were excluded. A peak of at least 4% donor T cells among recipient peripheral blood mononuclear cells was the definition used for donor T cell macrochimerism. Rather than going through the commercial service, samples from a few later patients were sequenced in-house on an Illumina MiSeq and processed with MiXCR.

In the first month after transplant, blood samples were collected up to 4 times, and after that at least monthly when available. Receptor amplification or capture employed the immunoSEQ multiplex PCR assay. For most patients, high-throughput TCR-beta CDR3 sequencing of genomic DNA was performed by Adaptive Biotechnologies. On the study's bioinformatics: Adaptive's ImmunoSEQ software was the source of the TCR sequencing data for 18 patients, while three other patients were processed with MiXCR and VDJtools. CDR3 nucleotide sequences shared by donor and recipient were removed because the origin of these sequences could not be assigned. To count as alloreactive, a clone needed at least 2-fold expansion over unstimulated cells and a minimum CFSE-low frequency of 0.002% (template counts) or 0.001% (read counts). Clones were considered mappable if detected in sequenced pre-transplant spleen, lymph node, or MLR CFSE-low populations of the donor or recipient. Cumulative frequency of alloreactive clones was calculated as a percentage of all sequences weighted by copy number. TCRdb holds this immuneACCESS table with in-frame rearrangements only. Some clones are missing; in checked studies, unresolved V genes explain under half, and the rest has no known cause. V, J and clone size are taken as reported in that table, and D and trimming were inferred from the DNA itself. Here the sample has around 30,000 clones; over 65% occur a single time. 0.9% to 1.2% of the sample is in the top ten clones.

Trimming takes 3 bases off V and 1 base off J; junction bases not matched to a gene: 10. In the germline V gene, CDR1 corresponds to SGHRS and CDR2 to YFSETQ. The cysteine opens and the phenylalanine closes a CDR3 of 17 amino acids. Kept here is only the CDR3 DNA, which spans 51 bases and is read in frame from base 1. What the research found in general, with its limitations: Early after transplant, declines in HvG clones were associated with peak levels of circulating GvH clones. The relatively low number and heterogeneity of intestinal transplant patients limited the conclusions. GvH clones were detected in recipient bone marrow, and some appeared earlier in ileal mucosa or blood, consistent with an intestinal mucosal origin. In the allografts of patients with donor T cell macrochimerism, GvH to HvG T cell clonal ratios were high.

The source was PBMCs, collected 28 days after intestinal transplant. The clonotype comes from a human patient who received an intestinal transplant, so some T cells may come from the graft donor. The receptor chain draws on TRBV5-1 and TRBJ2-3; TRBD1 aligns with 8 central bases. The CDR3 loop reads CASSSWTGPRGTDTQYF. In nucleotides, the sequence is TGCGCCAGCAGCTCTTGGACAGGGCCACGGGGCACAGATACGCAGTATTTT.